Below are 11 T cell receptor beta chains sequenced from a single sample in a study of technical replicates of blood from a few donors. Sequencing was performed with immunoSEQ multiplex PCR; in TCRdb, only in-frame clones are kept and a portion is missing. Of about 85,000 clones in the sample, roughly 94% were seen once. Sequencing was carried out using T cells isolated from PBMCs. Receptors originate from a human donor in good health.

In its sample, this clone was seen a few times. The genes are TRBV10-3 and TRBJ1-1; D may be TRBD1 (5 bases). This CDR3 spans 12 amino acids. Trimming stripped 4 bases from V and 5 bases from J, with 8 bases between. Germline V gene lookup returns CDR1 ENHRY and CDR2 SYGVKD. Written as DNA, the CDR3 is TGTGCCATCAGTGGGGGCGTTACTGAAGCTTTCTTT. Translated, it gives CAISGGVTEAFF.

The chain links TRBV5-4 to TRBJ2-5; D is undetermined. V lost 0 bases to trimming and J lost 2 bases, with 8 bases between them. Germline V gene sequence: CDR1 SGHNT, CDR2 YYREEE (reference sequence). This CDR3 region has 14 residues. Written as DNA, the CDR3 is TGTGCCAGCAGCTTGGTGCAGACACAAGAGACCCAGTACTTC. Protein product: CASSLVQTQETQYF. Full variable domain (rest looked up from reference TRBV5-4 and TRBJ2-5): ETGVTQSPTHLIKTRGQQVTLRCSSQSGHNTVSWYQQALGQGPQFIFQYYREEENGRGNFPPRFSGLQFPNYSSELNVNALELDDSALYLCASSLVQTQETQYFGPGTRLLVL.

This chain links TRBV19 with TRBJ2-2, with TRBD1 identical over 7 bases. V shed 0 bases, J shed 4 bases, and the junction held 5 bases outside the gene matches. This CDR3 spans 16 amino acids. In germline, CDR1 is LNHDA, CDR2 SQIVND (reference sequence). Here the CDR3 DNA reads TGTGCCAGTAGTATAGATTGGGACAGACGCACCGGGGAGCTGTTTTTT. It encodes CASSIDWDRRTGELFF.

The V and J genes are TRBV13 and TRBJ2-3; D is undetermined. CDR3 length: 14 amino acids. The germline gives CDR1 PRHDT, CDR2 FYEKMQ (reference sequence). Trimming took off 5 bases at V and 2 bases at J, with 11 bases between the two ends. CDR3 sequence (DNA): TGTGCCAGCAGCACTCCAGGTTACACAGATACGCAGTATTTT. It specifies CASSTPGYTDTQYF.

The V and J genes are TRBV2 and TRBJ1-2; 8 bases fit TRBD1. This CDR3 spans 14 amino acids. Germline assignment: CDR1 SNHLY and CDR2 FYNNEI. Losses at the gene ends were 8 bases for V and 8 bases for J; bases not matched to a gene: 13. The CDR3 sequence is CASAQDRGSNGYTF. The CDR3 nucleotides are TGTGCCAGCGCGCAAGACAGGGGTAGTAACGGCTACACCTTC.

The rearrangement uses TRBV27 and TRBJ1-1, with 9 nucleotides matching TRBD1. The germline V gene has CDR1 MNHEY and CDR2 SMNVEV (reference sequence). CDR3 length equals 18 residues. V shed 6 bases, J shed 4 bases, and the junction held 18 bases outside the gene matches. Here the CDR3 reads CASRKYWRGQGSPTEAFF. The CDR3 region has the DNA TGTGCCAGCAGAAAATACTGGCGCGGACAGGGGAGCCCCACTGAAGCTTTCTTT.

Here the CDR3 DNA reads TGTGCCAGCAGCGTATGGGACACTCTGAACTATGGCTACACCTTC. It yields the protein CASSVWDTLNYGYTF. V gene TRBV9 combines with J gene TRBJ1-2, with D possibly matching TRBD1 (6 bases). The CDR3 spans 15 residues. Trimming removed 1 base at V and 2 bases at J, with 12 bases between. Per the germline V gene, CDR1 is SGDLS and CDR2 is YYNGEE. The full variable domain, completed using reference TRBV9 and TRBJ1-2, is DSGVTQTPKHLITATGQRVTLRCSPRSGDLSVYWYQQSLDQGLQFLIQYYNGEERAKGNILERFSAQQFPDLHSELNLSSLELGDSALYFCASSVWDTLNYGYTFGSGTRLTVV.

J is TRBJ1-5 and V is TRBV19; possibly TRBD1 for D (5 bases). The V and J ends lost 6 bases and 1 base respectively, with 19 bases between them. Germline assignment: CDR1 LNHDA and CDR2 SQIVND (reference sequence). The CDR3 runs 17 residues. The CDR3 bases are TGTGCCAGTAGGGCGTGGGGGGGAACGAGCAGCAATCAGCCCCAGCATTTT. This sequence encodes CASRAWGGTSSNQPQHF.

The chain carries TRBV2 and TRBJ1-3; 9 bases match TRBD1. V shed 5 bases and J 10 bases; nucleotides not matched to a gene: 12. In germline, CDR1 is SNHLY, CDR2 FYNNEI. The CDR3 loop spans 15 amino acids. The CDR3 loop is CASSPRDRAGGTIYF. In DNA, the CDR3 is TGTGCCAGCAGTCCCCGGGACAGGGCCGGGGGGACCATATATTTT.

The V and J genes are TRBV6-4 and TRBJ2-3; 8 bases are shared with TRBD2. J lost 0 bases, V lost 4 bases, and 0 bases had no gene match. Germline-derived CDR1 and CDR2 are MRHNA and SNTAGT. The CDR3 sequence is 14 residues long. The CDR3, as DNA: TGTGCCAGCAGTGCTAGCGGGAGCACAGATACGCAGTATTTT. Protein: CASSASGSTDTQYF.

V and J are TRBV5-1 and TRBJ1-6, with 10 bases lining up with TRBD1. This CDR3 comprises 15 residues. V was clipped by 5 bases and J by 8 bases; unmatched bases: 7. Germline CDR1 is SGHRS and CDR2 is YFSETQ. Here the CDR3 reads CASRLSGTGDSPLHF. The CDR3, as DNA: TGCGCCAGCAGACTCTCCGGGACAGGGGATTCACCCCTCCACTTT.